This entry features one T cell receptor (beta chain) sequence. No antigen is known for it. The sample belongs to a study of long-term antiretroviral therapy in people with HIV. Whole-study results and caveats: At every time point, clones expanded before ART dominated the repertoire.

Amounts of about 1-10 million cryopreserved PBMC were held in the samples before DNA extraction. This CDR3 is 20 amino acids long. Germline CDR1 is SGDLS and CDR2 is YYNGEE. V shed 0 bases and J 0 bases; nucleotides not matched to a gene: 9. Run at survey level, the immunoSEQ assay was version v3.0. For every sample, sequencing targeted roughly 40,000-55,000 T-cell genomes. This table comes from immunoSEQ multiplex PCR, and its TCRdb copy is limited to in-frame clones, with some not included. This sample carries 45,000 or so clones, nearly 95% of them seen once, and the ten largest clones take roughly 2.5%.

The clonotype comes from a woman between 45 and 65 years old with HIV. This specimen consisted of unsorted PBMCs, obtained 3.7 years after starting antiretroviral therapy. The rearrangement joins TRBV9 to TRBJ2-6; 10 bases agree with TRBD1. The CDR3 region is CASSVGGLGQGSSGANVLTF. For the CDR3, the DNA is TGTGCCAGCAGCGTAGGGGGGTTGGGACAGGGGAGCTCTGGGGCCAACGTCCTGACTTTC.